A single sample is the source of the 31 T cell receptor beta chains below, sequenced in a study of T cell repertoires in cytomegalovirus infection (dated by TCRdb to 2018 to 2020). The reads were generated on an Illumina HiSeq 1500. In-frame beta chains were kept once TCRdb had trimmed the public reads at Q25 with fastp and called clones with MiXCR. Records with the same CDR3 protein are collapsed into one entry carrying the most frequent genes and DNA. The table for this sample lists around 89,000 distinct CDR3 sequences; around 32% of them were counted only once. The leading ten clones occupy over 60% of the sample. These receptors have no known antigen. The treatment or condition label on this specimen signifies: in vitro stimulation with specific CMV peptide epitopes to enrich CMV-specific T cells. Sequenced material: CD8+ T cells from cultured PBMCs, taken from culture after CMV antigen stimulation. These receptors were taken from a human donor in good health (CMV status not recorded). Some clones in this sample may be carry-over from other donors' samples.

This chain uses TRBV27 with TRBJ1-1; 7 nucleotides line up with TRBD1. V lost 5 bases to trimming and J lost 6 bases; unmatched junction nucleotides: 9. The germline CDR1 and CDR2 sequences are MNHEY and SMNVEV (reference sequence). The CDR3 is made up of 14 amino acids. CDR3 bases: TGTGCCAGCAGTCCACTAGGGGGGACAGCTGAAGCTTTCTTT. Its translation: CASSPLGGTAEAFF.

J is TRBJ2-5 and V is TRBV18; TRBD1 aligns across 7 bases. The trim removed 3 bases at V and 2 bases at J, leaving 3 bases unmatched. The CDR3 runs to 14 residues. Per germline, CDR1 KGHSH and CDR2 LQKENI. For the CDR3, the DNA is TGTGCCAGCTCACCTGGACAGGCTCAAGAGACCCAGTACTTC. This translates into CASSPGQAQETQYF.

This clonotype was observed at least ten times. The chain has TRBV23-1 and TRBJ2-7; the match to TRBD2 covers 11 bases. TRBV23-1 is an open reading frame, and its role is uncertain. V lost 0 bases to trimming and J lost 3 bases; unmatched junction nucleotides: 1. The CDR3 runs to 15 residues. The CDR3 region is CASSQSTSGNYEQYF. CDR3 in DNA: TGCGCCAGCAGTCAATCGACTAGCGGGAACTACGAGCAGTACTTC.

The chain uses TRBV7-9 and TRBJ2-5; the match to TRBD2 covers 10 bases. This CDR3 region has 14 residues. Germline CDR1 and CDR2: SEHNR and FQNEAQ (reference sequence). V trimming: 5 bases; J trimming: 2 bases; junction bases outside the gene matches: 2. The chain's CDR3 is CASSTGLAQETQYF. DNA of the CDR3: TGTGCCAGCAGCACGGGACTAGCGCAAGAGACCCAGTACTTC.

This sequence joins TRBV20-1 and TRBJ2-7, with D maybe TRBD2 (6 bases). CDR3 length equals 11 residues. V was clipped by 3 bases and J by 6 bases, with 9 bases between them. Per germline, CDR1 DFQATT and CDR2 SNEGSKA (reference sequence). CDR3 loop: CSASDGGEQYF. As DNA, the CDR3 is TGCAGTGCTAGTGACGGGGGCGAGCAGTACTTC.

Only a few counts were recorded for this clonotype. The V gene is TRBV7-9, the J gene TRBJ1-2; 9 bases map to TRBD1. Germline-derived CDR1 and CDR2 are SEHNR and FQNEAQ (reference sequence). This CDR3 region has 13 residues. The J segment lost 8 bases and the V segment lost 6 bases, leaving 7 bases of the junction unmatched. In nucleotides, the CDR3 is TGTGCCAGCAGATCGGGACAGGGCGAGGGCTACACCTTC. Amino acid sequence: CASRSGQGEGYTF.

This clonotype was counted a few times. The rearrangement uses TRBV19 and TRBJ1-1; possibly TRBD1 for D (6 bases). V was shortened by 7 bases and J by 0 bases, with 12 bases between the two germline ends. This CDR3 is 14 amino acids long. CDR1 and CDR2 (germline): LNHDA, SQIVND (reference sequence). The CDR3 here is CASKPGQMNTEAFF. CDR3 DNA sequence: TGTGCCAGTAAACCGGGACAAATGAACACTGAAGCTTTCTTT.

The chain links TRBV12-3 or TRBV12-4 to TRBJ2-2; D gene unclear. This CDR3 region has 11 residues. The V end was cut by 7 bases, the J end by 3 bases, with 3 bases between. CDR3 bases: TGTGCCAGCACCCACACCGGGGAGCTGTTTTTT. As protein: CASTHTGELFF.

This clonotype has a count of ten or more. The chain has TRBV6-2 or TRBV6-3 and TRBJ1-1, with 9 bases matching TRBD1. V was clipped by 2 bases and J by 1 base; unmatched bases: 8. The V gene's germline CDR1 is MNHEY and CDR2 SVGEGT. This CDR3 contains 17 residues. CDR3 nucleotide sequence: TGTGCCAGCAGTTACGAAGGGACAGGGACACCGAACACTGAAGCTTTCTTT. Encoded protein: CASSYEGTGTPNTEAFF.

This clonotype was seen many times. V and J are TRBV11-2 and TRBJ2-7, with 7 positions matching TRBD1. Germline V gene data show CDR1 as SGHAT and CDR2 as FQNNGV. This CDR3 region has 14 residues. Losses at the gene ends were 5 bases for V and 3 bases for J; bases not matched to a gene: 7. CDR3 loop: CASSTRTGSYEQYF. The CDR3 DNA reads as TGTGCCAGCAGCACCCGGACAGGAAGCTACGAGCAGTACTTC.

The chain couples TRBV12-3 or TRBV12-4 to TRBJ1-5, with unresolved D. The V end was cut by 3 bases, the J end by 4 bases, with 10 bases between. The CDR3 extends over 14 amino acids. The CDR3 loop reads CASSFGRGNQPQHF. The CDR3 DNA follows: TGTGCCAGCAGTTTTGGTAGAGGAAATCAGCCCCAGCATTTT.

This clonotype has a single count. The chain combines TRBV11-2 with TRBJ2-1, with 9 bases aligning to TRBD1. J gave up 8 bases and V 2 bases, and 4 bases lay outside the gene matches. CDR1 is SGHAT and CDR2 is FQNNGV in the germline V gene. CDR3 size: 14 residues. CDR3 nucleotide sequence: TGTGCCAGCAGCTTAAACAGGGGGCTGGATGAGCAGTTCTTC. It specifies CASSLNRGLDEQFF.

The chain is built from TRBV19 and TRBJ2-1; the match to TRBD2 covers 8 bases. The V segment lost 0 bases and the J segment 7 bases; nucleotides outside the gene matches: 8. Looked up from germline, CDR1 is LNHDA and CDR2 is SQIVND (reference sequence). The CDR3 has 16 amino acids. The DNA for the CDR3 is TGTGCCAGTAGTATAGATCCACGGGGGGGCCTGAATGAGCAGTTCTTC. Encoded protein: CASSIDPRGGLNEQFF.

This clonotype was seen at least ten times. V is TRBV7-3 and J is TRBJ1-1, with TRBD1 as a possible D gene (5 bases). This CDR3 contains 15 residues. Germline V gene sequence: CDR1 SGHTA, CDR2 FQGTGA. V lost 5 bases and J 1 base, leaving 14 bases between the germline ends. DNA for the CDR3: TGTGCCAGCAGCCTCACGGGCGGGGCGAACACTGAAGCTTTCTTT. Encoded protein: CASSLTGGANTEAFF.

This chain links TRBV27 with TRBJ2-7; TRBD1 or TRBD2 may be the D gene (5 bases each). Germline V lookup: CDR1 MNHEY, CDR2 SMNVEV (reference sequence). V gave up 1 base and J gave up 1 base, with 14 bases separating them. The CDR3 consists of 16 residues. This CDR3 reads CASSLLATAPSYEQYF. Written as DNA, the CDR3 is TGTGCCAGCAGTTTATTAGCGACAGCTCCTTCCTACGAGCAGTACTTC.

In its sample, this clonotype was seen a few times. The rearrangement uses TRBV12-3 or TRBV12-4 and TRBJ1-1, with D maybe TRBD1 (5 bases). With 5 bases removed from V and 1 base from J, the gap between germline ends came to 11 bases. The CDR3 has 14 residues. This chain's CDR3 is CASSHDRTNTEAFF. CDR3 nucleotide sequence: TGTGCCAGCAGTCACGACAGAACGAACACTGAAGCTTTCTTT.

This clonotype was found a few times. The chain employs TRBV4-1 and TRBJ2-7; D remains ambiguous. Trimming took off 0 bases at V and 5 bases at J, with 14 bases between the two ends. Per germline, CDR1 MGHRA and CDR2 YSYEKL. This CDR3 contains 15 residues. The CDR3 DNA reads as TGCGCCAGCAGCCAAGAGGCCTACAAGGGCGACGAGCAGTACTTC. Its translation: CASSQEAYKGDEQYF.

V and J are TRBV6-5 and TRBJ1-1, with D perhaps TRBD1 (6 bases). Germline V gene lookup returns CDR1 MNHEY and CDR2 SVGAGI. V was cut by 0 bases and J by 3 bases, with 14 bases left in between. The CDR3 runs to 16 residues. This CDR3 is CASSYSKGGGYTEAFF. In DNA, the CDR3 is TGTGCCAGCAGTTACTCGAAGGGGGGAGGTTACACTGAAGCTTTCTTT.

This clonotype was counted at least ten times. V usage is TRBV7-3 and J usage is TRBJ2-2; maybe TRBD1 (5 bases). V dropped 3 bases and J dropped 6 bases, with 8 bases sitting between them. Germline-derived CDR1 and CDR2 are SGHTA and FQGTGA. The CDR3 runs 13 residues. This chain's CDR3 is CASSFDRAGELFF. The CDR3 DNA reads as TGTGCCAGCAGCTTCGACAGAGCCGGGGAGCTGTTTTTT. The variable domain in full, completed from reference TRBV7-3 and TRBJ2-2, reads GAGVSQTPSNKVTEKGKYVELRCDPISGHTALYWYRQSLGQGPEFLIYFQGTGAADDSGLPNDRFFAVRPEGSVSTLKIQRTERGDSAVYLCASSFDRAGELFFGEGSRLTVL.

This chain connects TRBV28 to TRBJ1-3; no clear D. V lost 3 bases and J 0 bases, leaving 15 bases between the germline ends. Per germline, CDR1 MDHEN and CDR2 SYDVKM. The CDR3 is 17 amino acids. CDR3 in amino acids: CASSFPRSRTSGNTIYF. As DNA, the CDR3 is TGTGCCAGCAGTTTCCCCCGGAGTAGAACCTCTGGAAACACCATATATTTT.

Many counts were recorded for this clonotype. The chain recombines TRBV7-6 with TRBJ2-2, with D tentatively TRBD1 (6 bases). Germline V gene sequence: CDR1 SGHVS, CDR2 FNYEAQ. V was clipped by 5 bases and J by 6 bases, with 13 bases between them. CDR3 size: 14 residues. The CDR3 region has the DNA TGTGCCAGCAGCCAAATACAGGGTGCCGGGGAGCTGTTTTTT. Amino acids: CASSQIQGAGELFF. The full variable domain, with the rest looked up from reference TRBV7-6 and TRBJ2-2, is GAGVSQSPRYKVTKRGQDVALRCDPISGHVSLYWYRQALGQGPEFLTYFNYEAQQDKSGLPNDRFSAERPEGSISTLTIQRTEQRDSAMYRCASSQIQGAGELFFGEGSRLTVL.

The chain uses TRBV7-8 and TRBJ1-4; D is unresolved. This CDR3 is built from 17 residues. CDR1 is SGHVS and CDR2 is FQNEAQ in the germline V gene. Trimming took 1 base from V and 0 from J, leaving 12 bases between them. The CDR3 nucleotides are TGTGCCAGCAGCTTAGAACGGCCGCCGGCAACTAATGAAAAACTGTTTTTT. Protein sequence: CASSLERPPATNEKLFF.

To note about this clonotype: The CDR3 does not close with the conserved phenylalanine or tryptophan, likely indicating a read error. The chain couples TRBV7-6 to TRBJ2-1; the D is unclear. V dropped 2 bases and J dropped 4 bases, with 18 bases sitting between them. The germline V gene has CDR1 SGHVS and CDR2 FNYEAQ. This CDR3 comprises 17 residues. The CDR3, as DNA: TGTGCCAGCAGCTTAAAAATTTGGCCCCAAGCGTACAATGAGCAGTTCTCC. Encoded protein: CASSLKIWPQAYNEQFS.

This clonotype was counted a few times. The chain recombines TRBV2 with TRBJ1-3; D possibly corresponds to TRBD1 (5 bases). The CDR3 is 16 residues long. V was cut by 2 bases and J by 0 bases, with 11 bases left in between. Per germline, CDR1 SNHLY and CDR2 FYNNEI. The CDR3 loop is CASSESYRSSGNTIYF. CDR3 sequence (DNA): TGTGCCAGCAGTGAATCATACAGGAGCTCTGGAAACACCATATATTTT.

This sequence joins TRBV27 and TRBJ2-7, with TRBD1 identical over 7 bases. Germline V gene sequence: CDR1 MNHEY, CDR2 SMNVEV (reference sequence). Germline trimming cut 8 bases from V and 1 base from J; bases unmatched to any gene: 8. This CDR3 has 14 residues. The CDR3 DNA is TGTGCCAGCCGTCCGCAGGGGGAATCCTACGAGCAGTACTTC. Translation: CASRPQGESYEQYF.

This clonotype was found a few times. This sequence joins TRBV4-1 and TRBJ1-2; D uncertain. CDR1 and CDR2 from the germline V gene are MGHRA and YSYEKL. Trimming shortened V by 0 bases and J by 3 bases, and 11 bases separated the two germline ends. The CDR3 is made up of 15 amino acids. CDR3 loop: CASSQDFYGDYGYTF. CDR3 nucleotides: TGCGCCAGCAGCCAAGATTTTTACGGGGACTATGGCTACACCTTC.

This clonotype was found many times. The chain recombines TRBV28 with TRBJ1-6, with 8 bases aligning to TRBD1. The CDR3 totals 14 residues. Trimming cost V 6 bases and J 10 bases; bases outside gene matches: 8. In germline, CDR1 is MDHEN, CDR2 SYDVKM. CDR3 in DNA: TGTGCCAGCAGCGACGTCAGGGGGCAATCACCCCTCCACTTT. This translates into CASSDVRGQSPLHF.

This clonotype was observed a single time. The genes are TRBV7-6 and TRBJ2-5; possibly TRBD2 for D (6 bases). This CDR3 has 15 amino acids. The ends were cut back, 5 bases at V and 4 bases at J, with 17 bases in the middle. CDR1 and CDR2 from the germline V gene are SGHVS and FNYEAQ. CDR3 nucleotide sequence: TGTGCCAGCAGCCCCGCGGGGCGGCAGACAGAGACCCAGTACTTC. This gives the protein CASSPAGRQTETQYF.

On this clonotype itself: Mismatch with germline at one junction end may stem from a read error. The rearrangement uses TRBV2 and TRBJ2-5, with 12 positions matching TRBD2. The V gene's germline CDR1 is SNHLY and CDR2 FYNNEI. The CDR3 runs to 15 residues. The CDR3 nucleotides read TGTGCCACCACACTAGCGGGGGGCCCCCAAGAGACCAAGTACTTC. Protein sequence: CATTLAGGPQETKYF.

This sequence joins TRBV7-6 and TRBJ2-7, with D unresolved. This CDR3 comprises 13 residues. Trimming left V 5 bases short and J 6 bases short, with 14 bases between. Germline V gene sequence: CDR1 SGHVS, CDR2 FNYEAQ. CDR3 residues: CASSLEQFGEQYF. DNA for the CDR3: TGTGCCAGCAGCCTTGAACAGTTTGGCGAGCAGTACTTC. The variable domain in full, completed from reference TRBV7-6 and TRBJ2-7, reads GAGVSQSPRYKVTKRGQDVALRCDPISGHVSLYWYRQALGQGPEFLTYFNYEAQQDKSGLPNDRFSAERPEGSISTLTIQRTEQRDSAMYRCASSLEQFGEQYFGPGTRLTVT.

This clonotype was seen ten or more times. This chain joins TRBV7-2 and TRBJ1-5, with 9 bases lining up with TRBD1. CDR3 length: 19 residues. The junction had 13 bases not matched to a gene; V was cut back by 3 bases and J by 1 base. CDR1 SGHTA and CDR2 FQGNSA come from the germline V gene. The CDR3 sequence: CASSFSFENRGLSNQPQHF. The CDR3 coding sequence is TGTGCCAGCAGCTTCTCGTTCGAAAACAGGGGGCTCAGCAATCAGCCCCAGCATTTT.